This T cell receptor beta chain was documented in a study of regulatory T cells in long-lasting Graves disease. Findings and limits, study-wide: Persistent Graves' patients showed reduced TCR diversity versus newly diagnosed patients.

As for this clonotype: Its target is unknown.

Arm-PCR of CDR3 regions with iRepertoire HTBI primers generated TCR beta libraries. MiXCR was run by TCRdb on the multiplex PCR reads, yielding one entry per CDR3 protein. The repertoire holds 620,000 or so distinct CDR3 sequences, with roughly 15% as singletons. The CDR3 runs to 15 residues. Germline CDR1 SGHVS, CDR2 FNYEAQ. The V end lost 5 bases, the J end lost 0 bases, and 11 bases lay between the germline ends. Indicated time point: newly diagnosed GD, antithyroid drugs for less than 3 months. Preparation of the TCR library used RNA extracted from PBMCs. This sample also appeared in a second study, on T cells in Graves' hyperthyroidism and ophthalmopathy. That source reports: Ophthalmopathy was identified by the model a median around 5.9 months ahead of onset.

This receptor was taken from a woman in her thirties with Graves disease. The chain employs TRBV7-6 and TRBJ1-5; D gene ambiguous. The sample was peripheral blood mononuclear cells (PBMCs), taken at new diagnosis, from a patient treated with antithyroid drugs. CDR3 protein: CASSPQLGSNQPQHF. CDR3 coding DNA: TGTGCCAGCAGCCCCCAGCTAGGTAGCAATCAGCCCCAGCATTTT.